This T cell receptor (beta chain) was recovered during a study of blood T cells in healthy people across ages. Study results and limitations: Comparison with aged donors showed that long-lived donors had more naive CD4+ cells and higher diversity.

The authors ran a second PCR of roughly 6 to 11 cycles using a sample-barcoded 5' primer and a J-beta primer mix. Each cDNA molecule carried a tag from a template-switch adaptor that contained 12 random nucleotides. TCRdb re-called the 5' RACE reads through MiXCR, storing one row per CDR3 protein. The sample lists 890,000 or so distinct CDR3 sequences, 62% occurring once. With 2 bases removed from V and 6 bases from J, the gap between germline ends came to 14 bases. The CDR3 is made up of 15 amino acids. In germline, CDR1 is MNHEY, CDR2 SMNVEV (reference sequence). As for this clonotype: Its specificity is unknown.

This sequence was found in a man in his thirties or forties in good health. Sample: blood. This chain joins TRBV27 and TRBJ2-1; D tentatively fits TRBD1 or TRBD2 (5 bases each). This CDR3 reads CASSLRWGSPNEQFF. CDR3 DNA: TGTGCCAGCAGTTTAAGGTGGGGGTCTCCCAATGAGCAGTTCTTC.